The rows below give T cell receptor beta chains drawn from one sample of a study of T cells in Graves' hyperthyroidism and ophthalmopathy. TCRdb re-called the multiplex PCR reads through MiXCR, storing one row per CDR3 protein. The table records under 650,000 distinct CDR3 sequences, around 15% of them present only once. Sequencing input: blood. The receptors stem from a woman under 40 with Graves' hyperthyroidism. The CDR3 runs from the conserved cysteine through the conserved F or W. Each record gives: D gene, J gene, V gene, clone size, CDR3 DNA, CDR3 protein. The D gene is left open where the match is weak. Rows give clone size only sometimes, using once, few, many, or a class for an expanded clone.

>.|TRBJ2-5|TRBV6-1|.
TGTGCCAGCAACTCTCCTGGGGCCGGTCAAGAGACCCAGTACTTC
CASNSPGAGQETQYF
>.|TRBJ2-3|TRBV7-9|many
TGTGCCAGCAGCGTCCGTTTTGGGGGCGGATCAGATACGCAGTATTTT
CASSVRFGGGSDTQYF
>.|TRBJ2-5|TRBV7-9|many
TGTGCCAGCAGCTTACTTCAGGGTAGCGGTCAAGAGACCCAGTACTTC
CASSLLQGSGQETQYF
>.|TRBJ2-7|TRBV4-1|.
TGCGCCAGCAGCCAGCCGGGACTTGGTTCCTACGAGCAGTACTTC
CASSQPGLGSYEQYF
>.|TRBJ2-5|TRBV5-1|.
TGCGCCAGCAGCGGCAGAACTAAAGAGACCCAGTACTTC
CASSGRTKETQYF
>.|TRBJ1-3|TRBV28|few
TGTGCCGGGTCCAGGGCGGACACCATATATTTT
CAGSRADTIYF
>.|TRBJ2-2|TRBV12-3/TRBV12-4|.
TGTGCCAGCAGTTATTGGGATACCGGGGAGCTGTTTTTT
CASSYWDTGELFF
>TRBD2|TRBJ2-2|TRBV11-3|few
TGTGCCAGCAGCAGCGGGACTTTAGCGATTGGCACCGGGGAGCTGTTTTTT
CASSSGTLAIGTGELFF
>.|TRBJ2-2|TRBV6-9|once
TGCGCCAGCAGTGATTCAAAGGTCGGGGCCGGGGAGCTGTTTTTT
CASSDSKVGAGELFF
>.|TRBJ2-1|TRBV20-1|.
TGCAGTGCAATAGAAGGCGCGGGAAGCTACAATGAGCAGTTCTTC
CSAIEGAGSYNEQFF
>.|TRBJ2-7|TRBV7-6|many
TGTGCCAGCAGCTTAGAGGCGGCGCCGCTCGAGCAGTACTTC
CASSLEAAPLEQYF
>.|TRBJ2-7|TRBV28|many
TGTGCCAGCAGTCCCTCCGGCAGGGGGCAGTACTTC
CASSPSGRGQYF
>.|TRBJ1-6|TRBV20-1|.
TGCAGTGCTAGAGAAGGAGGGGATAATTCACCCCTCCACTTT
CSAREGGDNSPLHF
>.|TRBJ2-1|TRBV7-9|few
TGTGCCAGCAGCCGTACAGGCGATGAGCAGTTCTTC
CASSRTGDEQFF
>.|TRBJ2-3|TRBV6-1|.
TGTGCCAGCAGTCAAAAGGATAGCCGAGCCCAGGGCGGTACGCAGTATTTT
CASSQKDSRAQGGTQYF
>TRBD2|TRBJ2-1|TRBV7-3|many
TGTGCCAGCAGCTTAACACCCGGGGGGTGGTACAATGAGCAGTTCTTC
CASSLTPGGWYNEQFF
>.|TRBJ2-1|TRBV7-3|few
TGTGCCAGCAGCCATAATAGTAATGAGCAGTTCTTC
CASSHNSNEQFF
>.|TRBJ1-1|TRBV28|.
TGTGCCAGCAGCACACAGGGCACAATGAACACTGAAGCTTTCTTT
CASSTQGTMNTEAFF
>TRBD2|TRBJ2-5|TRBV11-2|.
TGTGCCAGCAGCAATATAGGGTCTAGCGGGAGTGGGACCCAGTACTTC
CASSNIGSSGSGTQYF
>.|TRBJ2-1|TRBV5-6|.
TGTGCCAGCAGCTTTGCGGGGACCTACAATGAGCAGTTCTTC
CASSFAGTYNEQFF
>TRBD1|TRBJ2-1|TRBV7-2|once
TGTGCCAGCAGCAGGGGGCGCTCATCGGCTCATGAGCAGTTCTTC
CASSRGRSSAHEQFF
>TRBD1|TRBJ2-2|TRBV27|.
TGTGCCAGCACCCCTCCGGGACAGGGAGCGGCCGGGGAGCTGTTTTTT
CASTPPGQGAAGELFF
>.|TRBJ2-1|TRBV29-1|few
TGCAGCGTTGACCCCAGGTCCCTCTCCTACAATGAGCAGTTCTTC
CSVDPRSLSYNEQFF
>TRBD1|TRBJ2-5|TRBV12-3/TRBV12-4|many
TGTGCCAGCAGTTACAGGGGGTTTGAGACCCAGTACTTC
CASSYRGFETQYF
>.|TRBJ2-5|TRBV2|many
TGTGCCAGCAGTGAAGCGAGCCTAGCCGAGACCCAGTACTTC
CASSEASLAETQYF
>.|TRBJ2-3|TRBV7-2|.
TGTGCCAGCAGCTTAGTCCGGGGGCCAGATACGCAGTATTTT
CASSLVRGPDTQYF
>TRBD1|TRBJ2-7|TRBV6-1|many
TGTGCCAGCAGTTTGGGACAGCGCGAACAGTACTTC
CASSLGQREQYF
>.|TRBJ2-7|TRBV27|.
TGTGCCAGCGGGTACTCGGGCTACGAGCAGTACTTC
CASGYSGYEQYF
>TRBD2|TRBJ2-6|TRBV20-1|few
TGCAGTGCTTGGGGACTAGCGGATGGAGGGGCCAACGTCCTGACTTTC
CSAWGLADGGANVLTF
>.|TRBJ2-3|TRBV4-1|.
TGCGCCAGCAGCCTCAGAGGCAAGGGGGGCGGCACAGATACGCAGTATTTT
CASSLRGKGGGTDTQYF
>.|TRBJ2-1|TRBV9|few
TGTGCCAGCAGCGTAGCGGAAAGCTCCTACAATGAGCAGTTCTTC
CASSVAESSYNEQFF
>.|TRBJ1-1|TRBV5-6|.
TGTGCCAGCAGCCGTACAGGGTGCAACACTGAAGCTTTCTTT
CASSRTGCNTEAFF
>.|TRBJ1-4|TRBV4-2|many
TGTGCCAGCAGCCAAGATACTCACAGGAACAATGAAAAACTGTTTTTT
CASSQDTHRNNEKLFF